Described below is a single TCR beta chain sequence and its context. The assay was immunoSEQ multiplex PCR, and TCRdb's table has in-frame clones only and misses some. Of about 120,000 clones in the sample, about 92% were seen once. This sample is drawn from a study of control samples from healthy donors and cancer patients. The CDR3 extends over 15 amino acids. Germline V CDR1 and CDR2: MNHEY, SVGAGI. V trimming: 6 bases; J trimming: 8 bases; junction bases outside the gene matches: 12. The gene calls are TRBV6-5 and TRBJ1-2, with 10 bases matching TRBD1. Sequencing used PBMCs. The receptor was derived from a man in his fifties with head and neck cancer. CDR3 in amino acids: CASRISGTGARGYTF. The CDR3 DNA reads as TGTGCCAGCAGAATCTCCGGGACAGGGGCGCGGGGCTACACCTTC.